Listed below are T cell receptor beta chains from one sample, sequenced in a study of control samples from healthy donors and cancer patients. Clones were read by immunoSEQ multiplex PCR, and TCRdb kept only the in-frame ones, dropping some. The table includes about 140,000 clones, around nine tenths detected once. Sequenced input: blood. The receptors here all came from a woman aged 25 to 39 in good health. CDR3s include the opening cysteine and the closing phenylalanine or tryptophan. The D gene is left open where the match is weak. Only part of the rows carry a size: once, few, many, or a class if the clone is expanded.

len	j_gene	v_gene	d_gene	abundance	CDR3aa	CDR3nt
14	TRBJ2-1	TRBV29-1	TRBD2	.	CSVVASGAYNEQFF	TGCAGCGTTGTTGCTAGCGGAGCCTACAATGAGCAGTTCTTC
16	TRBJ2-7	TRBV7-6	TRBD2	.	CASSLEGLAGSYEQYF	TGTGCCAGCAGCTTAGAGGGACTAGCGGGCTCCTACGAGCAGTACTTC
13	TRBJ2-5	TRBV7-8	.	.	CASSSQSWSDQYF	TGTGCCAGCAGCTCTCAATCCTGGTCGGACCAGTACTTC
14	TRBJ2-1	TRBV5-4	.	.	CASSLRRAGNEQFF	TGTGCCAGCAGCTTGCGTCGGGCGGGCAATGAGCAGTTCTTC
16	TRBJ1-4	TRBV5-1	TRBD1	.	CASSPSTDRGSEKLFF	TGCGCCAGCAGCCCTTCCACCGACAGGGGAAGTGAAAAACTGTTTTTT
16	TRBJ1-2	TRBV16	.	.	CASSHGRILANYGYTF	TGTGCCAGCAGCCACGGACGGATACTAGCTAACTATGGCTACACCTTC
14	TRBJ2-5	TRBV5-1	.	.	CASSLGPNQETQYF	TGCGCCAGCAGCTTAGGGCCGAACCAAGAGACCCAGTACTTC
14	TRBJ1-1	TRBV3-1/TRBV3-2	.	.	CASSQPGGMGYAFF	TGTGCCAGCAGCCAACCGGGGGGGATGGGATATGCTTTCTTT
17	TRBJ1-3	TRBV7-6	TRBD1	.	CASSLQSGQNSGNTIYF	TGTGCCAGCAGCTTACAATCGGGACAGAACTCTGGAAACACCATATATTTT
11	TRBJ1-4	TRBV30	.	.	CALYLDEKLFF	TGTGCCCTCTACCTGGATGAAAAACTGTTTTTT
15	TRBJ1-6	TRBV6-5	.	.	CASLKYPGVNSPLHF	TGTGCCAGCTTAAAGTATCCTGGGGTGAATTCACCCCTCCACTTT
15	TRBJ1-4	TRBV28	.	.	CASSLPGATNEKLFF	TGTGCCAGCAGTTTACCGGGGGCAACTAATGAAAAACTGTTTTTT
17	TRBJ2-3	TRBV24-1	TRBD2	.	CATSDFGRGGGTDTQYF	TGTGCCACCAGTGATTTCGGGAGGGGTGGAGGCACAGATACGCAGTATTTT
15	TRBJ1-5	TRBV10-3	.	.	CAISEEQVISQPQHF	TGTGCCATCAGTGAGGAACAGGTAATAAGTCAGCCCCAGCATTTT
14	TRBJ1-5	TRBV7-8	.	.	CASSYKNSDQPQHF	TGTGCCAGCAGCTACAAAAATTCAGATCAGCCCCAGCATTTT
13	TRBJ2-7	TRBV29-1	.	.	CSVFLRDPYEQYF	TGCAGCGTTTTTTTACGGGATCCCTACGAGCAGTACTTC
13	TRBJ1-2	TRBV5-6	.	once	CASSLVGAMGYTF	TGTGCCAGCAGCTTAGTAGGGGCTATGGGCTACACCTTC
15	TRBJ2-7	TRBV7-2	TRBD2	.	CASSPTSGSPYEQYF	TGTGCCAGCAGTCCCACTAGCGGGAGCCCCTACGAGCAGTACTTC
16	TRBJ2-1	TRBV20-1	TRBD2	.	CSASAGRAGRSGEQFF	TGCAGTGCTAGTGCCGGGCGAGCGGGAAGGTCAGGGGAGCAGTTCTTC
13	TRBJ2-7	TRBV28	.	.	CASSLSSSYEQYF	TGTGCCAGCAGTTTAAGTTCTAGCTACGAGCAGTACTTC
13	TRBJ1-5	TRBV12-3/TRBV12-4	.	.	CASSLALGQPQHF	TGTGCCAGCAGTTTAGCGCTCGGCCAGCCCCAGCATTTT
15	TRBJ2-1	TRBV7-9	TRBD2	.	CASILARGTIIEQFF	TGTGCCAGCATCCTCGCTCGCGGGACTATCATCGAGCAGTTCTTC
13	TRBJ2-7	TRBV30	.	.	CAWRGNRNYEQYF	TGTGCCTGGAGAGGCAATCGGAACTACGAGCAGTACTTC
15	TRBJ2-3	TRBV7-9	TRBD2	.	CASSLVGGRPDTQYF	TGTGCCAGCAGCTTAGTGGGAGGGAGGCCAGATACGCAGTATTTT
13	TRBJ2-1	TRBV20-1	TRBD2	.	CSASGGREREQFF	TGCAGTGCTAGTGGAGGGCGGGAGAGGGAGCAGTTCTTC